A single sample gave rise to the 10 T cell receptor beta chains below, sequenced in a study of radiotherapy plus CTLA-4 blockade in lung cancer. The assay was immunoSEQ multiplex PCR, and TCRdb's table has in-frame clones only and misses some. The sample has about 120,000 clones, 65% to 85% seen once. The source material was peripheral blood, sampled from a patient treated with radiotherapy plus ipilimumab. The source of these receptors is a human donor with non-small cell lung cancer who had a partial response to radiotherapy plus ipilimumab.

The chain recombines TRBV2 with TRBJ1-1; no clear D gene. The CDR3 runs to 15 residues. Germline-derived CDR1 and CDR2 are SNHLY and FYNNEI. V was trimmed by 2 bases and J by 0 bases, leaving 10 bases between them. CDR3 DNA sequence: TGTGCCAGCAGTGAAAGGCGGGCCATGAACACTGAAGCTTTCTTT. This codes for CASSERRAMNTEAFF.

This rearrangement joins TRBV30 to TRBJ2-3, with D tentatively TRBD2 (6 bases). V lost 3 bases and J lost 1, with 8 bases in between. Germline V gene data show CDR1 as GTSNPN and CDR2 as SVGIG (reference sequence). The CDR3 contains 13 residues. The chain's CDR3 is CAWRWGGTDTQYF. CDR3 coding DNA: TGTGCCTGGAGGTGGGGGGGCACAGATACGCAGTATTTT.

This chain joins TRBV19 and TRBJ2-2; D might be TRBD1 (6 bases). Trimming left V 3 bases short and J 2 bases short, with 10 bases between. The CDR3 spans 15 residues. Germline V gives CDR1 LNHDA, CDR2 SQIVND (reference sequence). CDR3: CASSITGYNTGELFF. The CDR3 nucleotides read TGTGCCAGTAGTATCACAGGGTATAACACCGGGGAGCTGTTTTTT.

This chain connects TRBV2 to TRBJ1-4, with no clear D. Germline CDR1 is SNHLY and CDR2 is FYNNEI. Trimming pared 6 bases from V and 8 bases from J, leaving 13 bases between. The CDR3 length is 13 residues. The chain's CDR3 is CASRRTSGEKLFF. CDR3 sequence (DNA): TGTGCCAGCAGACGGACCTCGGGAGAAAAACTGTTTTTT.

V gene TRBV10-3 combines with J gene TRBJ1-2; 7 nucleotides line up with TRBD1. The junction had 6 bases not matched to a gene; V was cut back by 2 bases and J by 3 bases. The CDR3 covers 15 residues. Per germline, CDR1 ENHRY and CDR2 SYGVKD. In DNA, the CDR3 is TGTGCCATCAGTGAGCGTCGACAGGGTTACTATGGCTACACCTTC. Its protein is CAISERRQGYYGYTF.

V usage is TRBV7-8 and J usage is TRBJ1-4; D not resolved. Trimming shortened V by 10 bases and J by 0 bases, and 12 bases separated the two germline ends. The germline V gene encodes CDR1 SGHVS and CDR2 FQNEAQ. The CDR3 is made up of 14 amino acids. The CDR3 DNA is TGTGCCACCACCGTCTCAGCAACTAATGAAAAACTGTTTTTT. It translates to CATTVSATNEKLFF.

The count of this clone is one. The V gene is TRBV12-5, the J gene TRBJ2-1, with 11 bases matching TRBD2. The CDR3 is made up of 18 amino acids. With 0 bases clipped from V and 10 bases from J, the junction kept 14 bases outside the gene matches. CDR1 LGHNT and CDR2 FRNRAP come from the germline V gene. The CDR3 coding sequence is TGTGCTAGTGGTTTGGTAGGATTCGGGACTAGCGGCCTAGGGGAGCAGTTCTTC. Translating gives CASGLVGFGTSGLGEQFF.

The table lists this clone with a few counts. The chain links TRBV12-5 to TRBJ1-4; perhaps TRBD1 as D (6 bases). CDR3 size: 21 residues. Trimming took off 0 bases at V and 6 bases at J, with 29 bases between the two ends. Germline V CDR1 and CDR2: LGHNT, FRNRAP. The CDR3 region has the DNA TGTGCTAGTGGTTTGGTAGCCCTTAACCCAAATTTTTGGGGACAACATGAAAAACTGTTTTTT. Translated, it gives CASGLVALNPNFWGQHEKLFF.

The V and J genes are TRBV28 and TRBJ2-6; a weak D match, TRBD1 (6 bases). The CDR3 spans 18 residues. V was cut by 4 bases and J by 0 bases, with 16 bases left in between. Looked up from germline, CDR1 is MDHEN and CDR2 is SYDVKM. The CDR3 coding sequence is TGTGCCAGCAGTTCAGGACAGACCACAAACTCTGGGGCCAACGTCCTGACTTTC. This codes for CASSSGQTTNSGANVLTF.

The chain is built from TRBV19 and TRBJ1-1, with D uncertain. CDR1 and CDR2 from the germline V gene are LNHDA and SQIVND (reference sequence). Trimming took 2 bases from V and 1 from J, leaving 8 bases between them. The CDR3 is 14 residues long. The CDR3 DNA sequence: TGTGCCAGTAGTATAAAACGGTCGAACACTGAAGCTTTCTTT. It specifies CASSIKRSNTEAFF.